The rows below give T cell receptor beta chains drawn from one sample of a study of tumour-infiltrating T cells in Burkitt lymphoma. Data came from immunoSEQ multiplex PCR; TCRdb stores just in-frame clones and leaves some out. Among 7,000 or so clones listed, roughly 17% were seen once. The sequenced sample consisted of tumor tissue. Receptors originate from a human donor with diffuse large B-cell lymphoma. CDR3s include the opening cysteine and the closing phenylalanine or tryptophan.

>TRBV18|TRBJ1-4
CASSPQGQNEKLFF
>TRBV4-1|TRBJ2-3
CASSQEPTDRLGTDTQYF
>TRBV5-8|TRBJ2-1
CASSYRDYGFNEQFF
>TRBV4-1|TRBJ2-2
CASSLQAGELFF
>TRBV19|TRBJ2-1
CASSSLAGGYNEQFF
>TRBV18|TRBJ2-7
CASSPRPTRTSGRASEQYF
>TRBV30|TRBJ2-1
CAWSAGAEQFF
>TRBV11-3|TRBJ1-5
CASSPQEGHPEGYQPQHF
>TRBV5-6|TRBJ1-2
CASSLETGDYGYTF
>TRBV18|TRBJ1-1
CASSPGGITEAFF
>TRBV12-2|TRBJ2-4
CASRFSSGRIDIQYF
>TRBV19|TRBJ1-4
CASISIDEKLFF
>TRBV14|TRBJ2-5
CASSHERKRRETQYF
>TRBV21-1|TRBJ2-7
CASSKVKRESSYEQYF
>TRBV20-1|TRBJ2-7
CSAGDTYEQYF
>TRBV9|TRBJ2-2
CASSVGGRENTGELFF
>TRBV7-9|TRBJ2-3
CASSLALRGYTQYF
>TRBV27|TRBJ1-1
CASSLWAGSEAFF
>TRBV5-4|TRBJ2-7
CASSSGTEGTYEQYF
>TRBV7-6|TRBJ2-3
CASSLTQGDTQYF
>TRBV7-6|TRBJ1-2
CASSSGVDGYTF
>TRBV7-9|TRBJ2-5
CASSLAASGLETQYF
>TRBV15|TRBJ2-1
CATSRAPEEKLNEQFF
>TRBV27|TRBJ1-1
CASMTGWNTEAFF
>TRBV27|NA
CASREGVRYEQYF
>TRBV11-3|TRBJ1-1
CASSSTGRTEAFF
>TRBV30|TRBJ1-4
CAWSVIIGGGKLFF
>TRBV9|TRBJ2-7
CASSVAHRAHEQYF
>TRBV6-6|TRBJ2-2
CASSGLAGNTGELFF
>TRBV13|TRBJ2-3
CASSFSRRTDTQYF
>TRBV9|TRBJ2-3
CASSAGAPDTQYF
>TRBV28|TRBJ1-1
CASSLVTRNTEAFF
>TRBV5-8|TRBJ2-5
CASSYGTGYETQYF
>TRBV7-3|TRBJ2-3
CASSPRESTDTQYF
>TRBV5-1|TRBJ2-2
CASSRGNGITGELFF
>TRBV9|TRBJ1-1
CASPVEYLGQGAKNTEAFF
>TRBV9|TRBJ2-1
CASSVLSSNEQFF
>TRBV15|TRBJ2-1
CATSRGGGAADEQFF
>TRBV4-1|TRBJ2-6
CASSQMYRTVGANVLTF
>TRBV7-8|TRBJ2-7
CASSLGRLGLSEQYF
>TRBV10-3|TRBJ2-2
CAIRTGTGDTGELFF
>TRBV6-6|TRBJ2-7
CASRTVGAGWDEQYF
>TRBV30|TRBJ2-5
CAWRVRVNQGTQYF
>TRBV11-2|TRBJ2-2
CASSLVLAGVTGELFF
>TRBV11-3|TRBJ2-1
CASSPEGTRDNEQFF
>TRBV7-6|TRBJ1-3
CASSLDPGTTIYF
>TRBV9|TRBJ2-7
CASSDSSGVGSYEQYF
>TRBV2|TRBJ2-5
CASSTDRGGGETQYF
>TRBV19|TRBJ2-3
CASSIGQGTDTQYF
>TRBV19|TRBJ1-2
CASSWGAPGYGYTF